This entry describes one T cell receptor (beta chain). This record comes from a study of blood T cell repertoires in COVID-19. As for the study in general: Specimens from acute and convalescent COVID-19 originated in the United States, Italy and Spain. Sources were T cells, B-cell-depleted T cells, or PBMCs; the material itself was cDNA or gDNA.

In the original processing: Reference gene primer amplification yielded estimated nucleated cell counts. This table comes from immunoSEQ multiplex PCR, and its TCRdb copy is limited to in-frame clones, with some not included. V, J and clone size reflect that table, while D and trimming were determined from the DNA. The sample holds 180,000 or so clones; around 87% are singletons and the top ten take 7%. Germline loops: CDR1 KGHSH, CDR2 LQKENI. V was trimmed by 4 bases and J by 7 bases, leaving 16 bases between them. This CDR3 is 15 amino acids long. The chain couples TRBV18 to TRBJ2-2, with a possible D match to TRBD2 (5 bases). The sequencing input was peripheral blood. The sequence came from an elderly woman in a cohort sampled during active or convalescent COVID-19. The DNA for the CDR3 is TGTGCCAGCTCACGACTTCGTGCGGGTAACGGGGAGCTGTTTTTT. Residues: CASSRLRAGNGELFF. Using reference TRBV18 and TRBJ2-2 for the parts outside the CDR3, the full variable domain is NAGVMQNPRHLVRRRGQEARLRCSPMKGHSHVYWYRQLPEEGLKFMVYLQKENIIDESGMPKERFSAEFPKEGPSILRIQQVVRGDSAAYFCASSRLRAGNGELFFGEGSRLTVL.